This T cell receptor beta chain was identified in a study of blood T cell repertoires in COVID-19. Within the 2 weeks before study entry, each person in the exposed group met a COVID-19 case. Clones were sequenced by immunoSEQ multiplex PCR, and TCRdb holds only the in-frame ones, with some missing. The data contain some 180,000 clones, about 80% of them singletons. A few counts support this clone. CDR1 is SGHDT and CDR2 is YYEEEE in the germline V gene. With 3 bases removed from V and 1 base from J, the gap between germline ends came to 14 bases. The CDR3 runs to 15 residues. V and J are TRBV5-6 and TRBJ2-7, with D hard to call. The sequenced sample was PBMCs or T cells enriched from blood (not recorded which). The TCR originated in a man aged 55 to 70 who had been exposed to COVID-19. CDR3 nucleotides: TGTGCCAGCAGCTCCCCGGTAGAGGTGTCCTACGAGCAGTACTTC. Translating it yields CASSSPVEVSYEQYF.